These T cell receptor beta chains were read from a single sample in a study of blood T cell repertoires in COVID-19. Repertoires were generated with immunoSEQ multiplex PCR, while TCRdb's copy carries only in-frame clones and drops some. The sample includes about 42,000 clones, roughly 76% of them seen just once. Material for sequencing was peripheral blood. These receptors were obtained from a woman in her 70s with acute or convalescent COVID-19. The CDR3 runs from the conserved cysteine through the conserved F or W. A D gene is named only where the DNA matches it firmly. The size of a clone is reported for some rows only, either as once, few or many, or as a class for expanded clones.

j_call,v_call,d_call,clone_size,cdr3_nt,cdr3_aa
TRBJ1-1,TRBV5-1,TRBD1,few,TGCGCCAGCAGCTCGGCGGGACAGAGGAACACTGAAGCTTTCTTT,CASSSAGQRNTEAFF
TRBJ2-7,TRBV5-5,.,.,TGTGCCAGCAGCTTGGGTACGAGCGACAGCTTTACCTACGAGCAGTACTTC,CASSLGTSDSFTYEQYF
TRBJ1-2,TRBV19,.,.,TGTGCCAGTAGTATTGGGCGTGATATCTATGGCTACACCTTC,CASSIGRDIYGYTF
TRBJ1-2,TRBV12-3/TRBV12-4,TRBD1,once,TGTGCCAGCAGTTCCGGACAGGGGTATGGCTACACCTTC,CASSSGQGYGYTF
TRBJ1-2,TRBV28,.,.,TGTGCCAGCATTCCAGGACTCTATACGGGCTATGGCTACACCTTC,CASIPGLYTGYGYTF
TRBJ2-5,TRBV7-2,.,.,TGTGCCAGCAGCCTCCAGGGTAGTTATCGGACCCAGTACTTC,CASSLQGSYRTQYF
TRBJ1-5,TRBV7-2,TRBD1,.,TGTGCCAGCAGCTTGATCAGACAGGGCGGTCAGCCCCAGCATTTT,CASSLIRQGGQPQHF
TRBJ1-2,TRBV29-1,.,.,TGCAGCGTTGAAGATACGGGAGGCTACACCTTC,CSVEDTGGYTF
TRBJ1-6,TRBV30,TRBD1,.,TGTGCCTGGAGTGTGGAGGGACAGGGGAGTTTCTATAATTCACCCCTCCACTTT,CAWSVEGQGSFYNSPLHF
TRBJ1-4,TRBV6-5,TRBD1,.,TGTGCCAGCAGTTACTTTGGGACAGGGAATGAAAAACTGTTTTTT,CASSYFGTGNEKLFF
TRBJ2-1,TRBV29-1,TRBD2,.,TGCAGCGTTGAAGTGGTGCTAGCGGGATCGGGTGAGCAGTTCTTC,CSVEVVLAGSGEQFF
TRBJ2-3,TRBV28,TRBD1,.,TGTGCCAGCAGCCAGGGACAGAACACAGATACGCAGTATTTT,CASSQGQNTDTQYF
TRBJ1-5,TRBV28,TRBD1,.,TGTGCCAGCAGAACCTCCGGGACAGGTTGGAACAATCAGCCCCAGCATTTT,CASRTSGTGWNNQPQHF
TRBJ1-2,TRBV4-1,.,.,TGCGCCAGCAGCCAATCATTCTCAGGGACAAACTATGGCTACACCTTC,CASSQSFSGTNYGYTF
TRBJ1-5,TRBV11-2,.,.,TGTGCCAGCAGCTTAGAAGGCAGTGACAAGTCTCAGCCCCAGCATTTT,CASSLEGSDKSQPQHF
TRBJ2-5,TRBV6-5,.,.,TGTGCCAGCAGTTACAACTCCCATGGGCCCCAGTACTTC,CASSYNSHGPQYF
TRBJ1-2,TRBV10-3,.,few,TGTGCCATCAGTGGTGCGGGGTTGGCTGGCTACACCTTC,CAISGAGLAGYTF
TRBJ1-6,TRBV3-1/TRBV3-2,TRBD1,.,TGTGCCAGCAGCCGCGGACAGGGAGGACTATATTCACCCCTCCACTTT,CASSRGQGGLYSPLHF
TRBJ2-7,TRBV6-1,.,.,TGTGCCAGCAGTGATATTGGGGCACCCTACGAGCAGTACTTC,CASSDIGAPYEQYF
TRBJ1-2,TRBV7-3,TRBD1,.,TGTGCCAGCAGCTCCCGGACAGGGAATGGCTACACCTTC,CASSSRTGNGYTF
TRBJ1-2,TRBV27,TRBD1,.,TGTGCCAGCAGCGAGGACAGGGAAGTCAGAAATGGCTACACCTTC,CASSEDREVRNGYTF
TRBJ2-2,TRBV29-1,TRBD2,once,TGCAGCGGCGGGGAACTAGCGGGAGCAACCGGGGAGCTGTTTTTT,CSGGELAGATGELFF
TRBJ2-1,TRBV18,TRBD1,once,TGTGCCAGCTCATCTCCCGGGACAGCCTACAATGAGCAGTTCTTC,CASSSPGTAYNEQFF
TRBJ1-6,TRBV5-4,TRBD1,.,TGTGCCAGCAGCAGGGGACAGTCGAATTCACCCCTCCACTTT,CASSRGQSNSPLHF
TRBJ1-6,TRBV19,.,.,TGTGCCAGTAGTATAGACGGACAACTGTGGCATTCACCCCTCCACTTT,CASSIDGQLWHSPLHF
TRBJ1-2,TRBV7-9,.,.,TGTGCCAGCAGCTTCGGGGGGGCTGATGGCTACACCTTC,CASSFGGADGYTF
TRBJ1-5,TRBV29-1,.,once,TGCAGCGTTGGGGGGCTCGATAGCAATCAGCCCCAGCATTTT,CSVGGLDSNQPQHF
TRBJ1-2,TRBV15,TRBD1,.,TGTGCCACCAGCGGACAGGGACACCTTAACTATGGCTACACCTTC,CATSGQGHLNYGYTF
TRBJ1-1,TRBV5-1,.,.,TGCGCCAGCAGCTTCGTACCCGGGTCTGAAGCCACTGAAGCTTTCTTT,CASSFVPGSEATEAFF
TRBJ2-3,TRBV4-2,.,.,TGTGCCAGCAGCCAAGATCCCTCGGGAGATACGCAGTATTTT,CASSQDPSGDTQYF
TRBJ2-7,TRBV19,.,.,TGTGCCAGTAGTATAATTGGGGCCCAGGGCGAGCAGTACTTC,CASSIIGAQGEQYF
TRBJ1-4,TRBV9,TRBD1,.,TGTGCCAGCAGCGCAGCCCCAGGGGGCCGGGAAAAACTGTTTTTT,CASSAAPGGREKLFF
TRBJ2-4,TRBV28,TRBD2,.,TGTGCCAGCAGTTCAATAACTAGCGGGGGGGCCTTAAACATTCAGTACTTC,CASSSITSGGALNIQYF
TRBJ1-6,TRBV18,.,.,TGTGCCAGCTCACTAGGACAAGGCAGGAATTCACCCCTCCACTTT,CASSLGQGRNSPLHF
TRBJ2-7,TRBV5-5,.,.,TGTGCCAGCAGCTGGGACGGGACACAAGCCTACGAGCAGTACTTC,CASSWDGTQAYEQYF
TRBJ1-2,TRBV5-6,.,.,TGTGCCAGCAGCTTGGAACAGAGCTATGGCTACACCTTC,CASSLEQSYGYTF
TRBJ1-4,TRBV11-2,.,many,TGTGCCAGCAGCTTAGCAGGAACTGCAACTAATGAAAAACTGTTTTTT,CASSLAGTATNEKLFF
TRBJ2-7,TRBV25-1,TRBD2,.,TGTGCCAGCAGTGAATCTCTGGCTAGCGGGAACTACTACGAGCAGTACTTC,CASSESLASGNYYEQYF
TRBJ1-6,TRBV7-3,.,.,TGTGCCAGCAGCTCCACAGGGACCGGTTCACCCCTCCACTTT,CASSSTGTGSPLHF
TRBJ1-2,TRBV5-5,TRBD1,once,TGTGCCAGCAGCTTGGTGACAGGGGGCAACTATGGCTACACCTTC,CASSLVTGGNYGYTF
TRBJ1-5,TRBV2,.,.,TGTGCCAGCAGTGAAGCACCCCCGACAGGTTATAGCAATCAGCCCCAGCATTTT,CASSEAPPTGYSNQPQHF
TRBJ2-7,TRBV6-5,.,.,TGTGCCAGCAAAGTTACGGACAGTAGGTACGAGCAGTACTTC,CASKVTDSRYEQYF
TRBJ2-7,TRBV5-1,.,.,TGCGCCAGCAGCTTGGCCCAGCGTTACGAGCAGTACTTC,CASSLAQRYEQYF
TRBJ2-5,TRBV9,.,.,TGTGCCAGCAGCGTAGGGGGCGGTAGGGCCCAGTACTTC,CASSVGGGRAQYF
TRBJ2-5,TRBV5-4,TRBD2,.,TGTGCCAGCAGCTTAGGACTAGGAGGCCAAGAGACCCAGTACTTC,CASSLGLGGQETQYF
TRBJ1-2,TRBV19,.,.,TGTGCCAGTAGTATTAGGCGGGGAGCCAGGAGCTATGGCTACACCTTC,CASSIRRGARSYGYTF
TRBJ2-5,TRBV18,.,.,TGTGCCAGCTCACCTAGCGGCCAAGAGACCCAGTACTTC,CASSPSGQETQYF
TRBJ2-7,TRBV5-1,.,few,TGCGCCAGCAGCTTGGGCTACCCCTCCGACAGGACCCTAACGAGCGAGCAGTACTTC,CASSLGYPSDRTLTSEQYF
TRBJ1-2,TRBV19,.,few,TGTGCCAGTAACCCCAGCGGGATCTATGGCTACACCTTC,CASNPSGIYGYTF
TRBJ2-1,TRBV19,TRBD1,.,TGTGCCAGTAGTATCAACAGGGGCCACTCCTACAATGAGCAGTTCTTC,CASSINRGHSYNEQFF
TRBJ2-1,TRBV9,.,.,TGTGCCAGCAGCTCCCCAGGGCGGCAAGATGGGCAGTTCTTC,CASSSPGRQDGQFF
TRBJ1-1,TRBV3-1/TRBV3-2,TRBD1,.,TGTGCCAGCAGCCGAAACCCGACAGGGGCCACTGAAGCTTTCTTT,CASSRNPTGATEAFF